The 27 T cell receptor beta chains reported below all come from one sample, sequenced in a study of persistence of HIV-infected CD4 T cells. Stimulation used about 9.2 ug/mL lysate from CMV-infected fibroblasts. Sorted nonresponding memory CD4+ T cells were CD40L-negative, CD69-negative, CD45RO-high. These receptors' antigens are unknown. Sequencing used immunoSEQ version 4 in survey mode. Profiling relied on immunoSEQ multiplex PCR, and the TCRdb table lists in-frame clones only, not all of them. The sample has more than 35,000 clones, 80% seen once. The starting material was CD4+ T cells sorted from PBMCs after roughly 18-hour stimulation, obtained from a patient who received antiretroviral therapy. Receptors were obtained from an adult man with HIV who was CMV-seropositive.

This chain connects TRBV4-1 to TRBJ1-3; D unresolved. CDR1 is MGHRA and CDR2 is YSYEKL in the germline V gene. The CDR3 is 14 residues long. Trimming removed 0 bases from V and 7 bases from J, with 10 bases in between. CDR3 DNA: TGCGCCAGCAGCCAAGATCGGGAAGGGAACACCATATATTTT. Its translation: CASSQDREGNTIYF.

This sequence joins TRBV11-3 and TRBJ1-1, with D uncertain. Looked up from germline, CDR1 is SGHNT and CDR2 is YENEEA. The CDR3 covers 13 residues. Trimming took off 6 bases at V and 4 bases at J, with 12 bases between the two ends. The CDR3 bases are TGTGCCAGCAGGAGACGAGGTGCCACTGAAGCTTTCTTT. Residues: CASRRRGATEAFF. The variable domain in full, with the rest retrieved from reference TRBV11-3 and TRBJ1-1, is EAGVVQSPRYKIIEKKQPVAFWCNPISGHNTLYWYLQNLGQGPELLIRYENEEAVDDSQLPKDRFSAERLKGVDSTLKIQPAELGDSAVYLCASRRRGATEAFFGQGTRLTVV.

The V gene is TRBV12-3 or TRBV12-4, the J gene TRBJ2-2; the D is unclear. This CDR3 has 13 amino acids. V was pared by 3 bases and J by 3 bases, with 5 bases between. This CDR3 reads CASSLTDTGELFF. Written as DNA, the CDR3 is TGTGCCAGCAGTTTGACGGACACCGGGGAGCTGTTTTTT.

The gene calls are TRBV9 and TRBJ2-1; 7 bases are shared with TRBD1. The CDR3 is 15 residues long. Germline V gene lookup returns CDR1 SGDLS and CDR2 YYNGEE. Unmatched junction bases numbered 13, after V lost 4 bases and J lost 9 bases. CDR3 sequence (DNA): TGTGCCAGCAGCCTACAGGGGAAAGAGTGGAGTGAGCAGTTCTTC. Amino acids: CASSLQGKEWSEQFF.

CDR3 residues: CASSPPSQGAFF. Here the CDR3 DNA reads TGTGCCAGCTCACCACCGTCCCAGGGGGCTTTCTTT. This chain joins TRBV18 and TRBJ1-1, with D possibly being TRBD1 (6 bases). V was cut by 0 bases and J by 11 bases, with 10 bases left in between. The CDR3 is 12 amino acids. Per germline, CDR1 KGHSH and CDR2 LQKENI.

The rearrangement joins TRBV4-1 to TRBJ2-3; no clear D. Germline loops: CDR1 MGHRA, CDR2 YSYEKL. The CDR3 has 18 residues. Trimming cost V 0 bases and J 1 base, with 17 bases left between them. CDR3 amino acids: CASSQEGGSVPRTDTQYF. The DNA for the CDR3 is TGCGCCAGCAGCCAAGAGGGTGGGTCGGTGCCACGCACAGATACGCAGTATTTT.

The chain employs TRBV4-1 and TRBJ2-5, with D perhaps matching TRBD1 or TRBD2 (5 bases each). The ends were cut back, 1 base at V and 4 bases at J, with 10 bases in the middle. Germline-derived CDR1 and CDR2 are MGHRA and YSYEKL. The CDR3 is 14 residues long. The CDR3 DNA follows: TGCGCCAGCAGCCAAGGGGGACCCTTAGAGACCCAGTACTTC. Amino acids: CASSQGGPLETQYF.

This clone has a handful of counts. In DNA, the CDR3 is TGTGCCAGCAGACAGACAGGGGGGGACACCGGGGAGCTGTTTTTT. It yields the protein CASRQTGGDTGELFF. The V gene is TRBV6-6, the J gene TRBJ2-2; the match to TRBD1 covers 9 bases. V dropped 6 bases and J dropped 3; count of bases not matched to a gene: 5. The CDR3 has 15 amino acids. The germline CDR1 and CDR2 sequences are MNHNY and SVGAGI (reference sequence).

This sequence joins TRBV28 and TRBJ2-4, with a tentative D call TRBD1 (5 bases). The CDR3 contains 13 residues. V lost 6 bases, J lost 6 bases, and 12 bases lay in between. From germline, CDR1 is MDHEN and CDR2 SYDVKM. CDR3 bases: TGTGCCAGCAGCCTGCAGGGATCAAACATTCAGTACTTC. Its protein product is CASSLQGSNIQYF.

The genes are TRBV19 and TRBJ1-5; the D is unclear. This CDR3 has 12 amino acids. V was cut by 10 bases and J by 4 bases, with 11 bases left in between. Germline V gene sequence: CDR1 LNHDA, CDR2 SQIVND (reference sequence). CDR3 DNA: TGTGCCACGAGGAATGGGAATCAGCCCCAGCATTTT. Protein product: CATRNGNQPQHF.

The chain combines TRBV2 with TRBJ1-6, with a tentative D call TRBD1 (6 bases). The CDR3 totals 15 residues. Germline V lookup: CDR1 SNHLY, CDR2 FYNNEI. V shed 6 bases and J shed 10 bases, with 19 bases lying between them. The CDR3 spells CASSPDGGAGSPLHF. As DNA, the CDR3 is TGTGCCAGCAGCCCTGACGGGGGGGCAGGATCACCCCTCCACTTT.

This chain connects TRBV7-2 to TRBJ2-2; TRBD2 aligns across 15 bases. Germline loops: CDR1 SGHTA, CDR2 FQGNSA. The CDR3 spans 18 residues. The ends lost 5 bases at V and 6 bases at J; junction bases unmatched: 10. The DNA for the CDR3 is TGTGCCAGCAGCCCATATGGACTAGCGGGGGGGCCTTCCGGGGAGCTGTTTTTT. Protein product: CASSPYGLAGGPSGELFF.

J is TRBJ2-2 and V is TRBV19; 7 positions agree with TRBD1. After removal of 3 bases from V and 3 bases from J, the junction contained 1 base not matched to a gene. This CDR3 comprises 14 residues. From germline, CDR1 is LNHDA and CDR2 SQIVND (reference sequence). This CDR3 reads CASSIDRDTGELFF. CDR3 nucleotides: TGTGCCAGTAGTATTGACAGGGACACCGGGGAGCTGTTTTTT.

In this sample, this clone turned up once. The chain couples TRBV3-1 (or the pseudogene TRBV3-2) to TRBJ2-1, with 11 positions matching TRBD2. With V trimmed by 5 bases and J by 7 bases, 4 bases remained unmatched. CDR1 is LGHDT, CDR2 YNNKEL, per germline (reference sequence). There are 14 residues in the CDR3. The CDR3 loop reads CASSSSSGGNEQFF. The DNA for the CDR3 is TGTGCCAGCAGCTCCTCTAGCGGGGGGAATGAGCAGTTCTTC.

For the CDR3, the DNA is TGTGCTAGTGGTTTGGACACTCTTCAGCCCCAGCATTTT. It specifies CASGLDTLQPQHF. The chain carries TRBV12-5 and TRBJ1-5, with D hard to call. Looked up from germline, CDR1 is LGHNT and CDR2 is FRNRAP. The CDR3 covers 13 residues. The V and J ends lost 1 base and 6 bases respectively, with 7 bases between them.

The CDR3 nucleotides are TGTGCCAGCAGTTTCAACACTGAAGCTTTCTTT. It is translated as CASSFNTEAFF. This chain links TRBV5-6 with TRBJ1-1; D is unresolved. The germline V gene encodes CDR1 SGHDT and CDR2 YYEEEE. V lost 5 bases, J lost 2 bases, and 4 bases lay in between. This CDR3 is 11 amino acids long. Full variable domain (missing parts from reference TRBV5-6 and TRBJ1-1): DAGVTQSPTHLIKTRGQQVTLRCSPKSGHDTVSWYQQALGQGPQFIFQYYEEEERQRGNFPDRFSGHQFPNYSSELNVNALLLGDSALYLCASSFNTEAFFGQGTRLTVV.

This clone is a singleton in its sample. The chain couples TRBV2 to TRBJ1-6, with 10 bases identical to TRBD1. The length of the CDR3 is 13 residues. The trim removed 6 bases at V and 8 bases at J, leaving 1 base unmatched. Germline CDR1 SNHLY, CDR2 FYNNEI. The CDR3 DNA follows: TGTGCCAGCAGCGGGACAGGGGATTCACCCCTCCACTTT. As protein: CASSGTGDSPLHF. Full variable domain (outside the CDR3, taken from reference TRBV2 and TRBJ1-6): EPEVTQTPSHQVTQMGQEVILRCVPISNHLYFYWYRQILGQKVEFLVSFYNNEISEKSEIFDDQFSVERPDGSNFTLKIRSTKLEDSAMYFCASSGTGDSPLHFGNGTRLTVT.

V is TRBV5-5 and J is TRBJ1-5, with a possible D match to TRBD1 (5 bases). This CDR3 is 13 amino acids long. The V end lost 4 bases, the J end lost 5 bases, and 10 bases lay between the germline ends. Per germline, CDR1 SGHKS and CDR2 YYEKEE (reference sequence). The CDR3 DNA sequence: TGTGCCAGCAGCCCTACAGGTTATCAGCCCCAGCATTTT. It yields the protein CASSPTGYQPQHF. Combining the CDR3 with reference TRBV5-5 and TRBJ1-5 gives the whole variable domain DAGVTQSPTHLIKTRGQQVTLRCSPISGHKSVSWYQQVLGQGPQFIFQYYEKEERGRGNFPDRFSARQFPNYSSELNVNALLLGDSALYLCASSPTGYQPQHFGDGTRLSIL.

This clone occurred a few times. CDR3 loop: CASSLPDTGSGYTF. The CDR3 nucleotides are TGTGCCAGCAGCCTACCCGATACAGGGAGCGGCTACACCTTC. The V and J genes are TRBV28 and TRBJ1-2; the D gene is possibly TRBD1 (6 bases). The germline CDR1 and CDR2 sequences are MDHEN and SYDVKM. Deletions cut 6 bases from V and 8 bases from J, with 19 bases between. The CDR3 spans 14 residues.

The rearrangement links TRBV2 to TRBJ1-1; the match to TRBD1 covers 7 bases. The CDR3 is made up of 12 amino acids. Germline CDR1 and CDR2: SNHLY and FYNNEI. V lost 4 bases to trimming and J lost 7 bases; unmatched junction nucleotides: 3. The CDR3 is CASSGQGSEAFF. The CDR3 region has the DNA TGTGCCAGCAGTGGACAGGGAAGTGAAGCTTTCTTT.

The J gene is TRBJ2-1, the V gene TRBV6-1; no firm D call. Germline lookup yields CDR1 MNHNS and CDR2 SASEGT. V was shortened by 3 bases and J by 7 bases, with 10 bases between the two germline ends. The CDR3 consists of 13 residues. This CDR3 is CASSDGFRNEQFF. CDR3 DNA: TGTGCCAGCAGTGACGGTTTTAGGAATGAGCAGTTCTTC.

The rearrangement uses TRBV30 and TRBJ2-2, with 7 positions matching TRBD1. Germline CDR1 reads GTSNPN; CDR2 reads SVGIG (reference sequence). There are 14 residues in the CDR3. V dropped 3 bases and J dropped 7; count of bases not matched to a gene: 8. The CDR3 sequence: CAWRGARGLGELFF. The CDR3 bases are TGTGCCTGGAGAGGGGCGAGGGGGCTCGGGGAGCTGTTTTTT.

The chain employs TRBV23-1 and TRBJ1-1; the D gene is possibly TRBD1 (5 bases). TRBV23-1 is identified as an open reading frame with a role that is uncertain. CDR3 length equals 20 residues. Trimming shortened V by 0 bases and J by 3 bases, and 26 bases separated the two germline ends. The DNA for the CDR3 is TGCGCCAGCAGTCAATCGACCAATTCACATCGGCAGGGAGGATACACTGAAGCTTTCTTT. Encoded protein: CASSQSTNSHRQGGYTEAFF.

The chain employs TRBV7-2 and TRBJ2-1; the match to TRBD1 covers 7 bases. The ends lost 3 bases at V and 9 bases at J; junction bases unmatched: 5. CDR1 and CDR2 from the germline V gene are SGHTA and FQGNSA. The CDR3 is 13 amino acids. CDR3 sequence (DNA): TGTGCCAGCAGCTTGAACAGGGGAAGTGAGCAGTTCTTC. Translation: CASSLNRGSEQFF.

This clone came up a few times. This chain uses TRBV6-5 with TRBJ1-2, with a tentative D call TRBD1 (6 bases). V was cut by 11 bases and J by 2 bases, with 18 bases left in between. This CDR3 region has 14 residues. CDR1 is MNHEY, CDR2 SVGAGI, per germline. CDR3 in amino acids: CALLPTGQNYGYTF. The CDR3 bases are TGTGCCCTACTACCGACCGGACAGAACTATGGCTACACCTTC.

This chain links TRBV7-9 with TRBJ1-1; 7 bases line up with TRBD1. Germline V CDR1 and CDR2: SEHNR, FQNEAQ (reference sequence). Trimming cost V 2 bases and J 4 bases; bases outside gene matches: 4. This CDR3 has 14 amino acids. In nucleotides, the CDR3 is TGTGCCAGCAGCTTATCACAGGGGAGCACTGAAGCTTTCTTT. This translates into CASSLSQGSTEAFF. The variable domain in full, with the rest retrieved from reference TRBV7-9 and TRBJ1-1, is DTGVSQNPRHKITKRGQNVTFRCDPISEHNRLYWYRQTLGQGPEFLTYFQNEAQLEKSRLLSDRFSAERPKGSFSTLEIQRTEQGDSAMYLCASSLSQGSTEAFFGQGTRLTVV.

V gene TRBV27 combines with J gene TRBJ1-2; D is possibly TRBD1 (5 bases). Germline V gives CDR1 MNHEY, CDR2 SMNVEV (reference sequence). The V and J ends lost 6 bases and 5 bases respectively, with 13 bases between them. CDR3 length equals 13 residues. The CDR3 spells CASSAYQGYGYTF. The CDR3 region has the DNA TGTGCCAGCAGCGCGTATCAGGGATATGGCTACACCTTC.